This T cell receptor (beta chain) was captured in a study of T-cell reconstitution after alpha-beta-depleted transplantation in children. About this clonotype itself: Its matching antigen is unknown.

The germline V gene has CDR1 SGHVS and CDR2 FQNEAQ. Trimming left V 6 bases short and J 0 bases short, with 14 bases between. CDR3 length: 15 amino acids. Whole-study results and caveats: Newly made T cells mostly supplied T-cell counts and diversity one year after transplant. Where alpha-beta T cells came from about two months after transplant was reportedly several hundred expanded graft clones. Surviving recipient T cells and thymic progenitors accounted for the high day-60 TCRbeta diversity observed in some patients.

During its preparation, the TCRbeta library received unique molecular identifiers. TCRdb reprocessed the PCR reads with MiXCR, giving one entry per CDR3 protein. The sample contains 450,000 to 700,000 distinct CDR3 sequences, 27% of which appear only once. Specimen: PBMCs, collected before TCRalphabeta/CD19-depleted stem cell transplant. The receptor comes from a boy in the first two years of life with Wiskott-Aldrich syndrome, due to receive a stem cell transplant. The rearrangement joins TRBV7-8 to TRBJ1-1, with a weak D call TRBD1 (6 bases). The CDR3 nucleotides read TGTGCCAGCAGTCGGACAGTTGTAATGAACACTGAAGCTTTCTTT. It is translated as CASSRTVVMNTEAFF.